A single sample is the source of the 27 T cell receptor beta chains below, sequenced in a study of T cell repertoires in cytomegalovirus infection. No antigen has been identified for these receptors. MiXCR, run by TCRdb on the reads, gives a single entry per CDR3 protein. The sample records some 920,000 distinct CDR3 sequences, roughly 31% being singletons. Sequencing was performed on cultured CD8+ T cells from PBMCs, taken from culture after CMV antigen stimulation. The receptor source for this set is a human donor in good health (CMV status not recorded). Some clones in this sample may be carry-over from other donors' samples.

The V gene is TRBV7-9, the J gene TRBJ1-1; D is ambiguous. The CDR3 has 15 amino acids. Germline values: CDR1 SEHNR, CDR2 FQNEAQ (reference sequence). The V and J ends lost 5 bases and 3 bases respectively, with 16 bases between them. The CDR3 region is CASSQGMALDTEAFF. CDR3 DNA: TGTGCCAGCAGCCAAGGAATGGCGTTGGACACTGAAGCTTTCTTT.

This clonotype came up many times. CDR3 DNA sequence: TGTGCCAGCAGCTCCACCGACGAGGGGGCGAGTGGCTACACCTTC. Its translation is CASSSTDEGASGYTF. The gene calls are TRBV7-9 and TRBJ1-2; the match to TRBD1 covers 7 bases. Germline V gene sequence: CDR1 SEHNR, CDR2 FQNEAQ (reference sequence). The CDR3 sequence is 15 residues long. The ends lost 4 bases at V and 7 bases at J; junction bases unmatched: 12.

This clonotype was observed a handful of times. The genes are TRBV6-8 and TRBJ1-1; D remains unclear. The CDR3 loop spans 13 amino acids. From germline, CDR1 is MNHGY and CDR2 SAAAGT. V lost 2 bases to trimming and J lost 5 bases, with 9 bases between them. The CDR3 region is CASSYQAMTEAFF. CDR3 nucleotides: TGTGCCAGCAGTTACCAGGCCATGACTGAAGCTTTCTTT.

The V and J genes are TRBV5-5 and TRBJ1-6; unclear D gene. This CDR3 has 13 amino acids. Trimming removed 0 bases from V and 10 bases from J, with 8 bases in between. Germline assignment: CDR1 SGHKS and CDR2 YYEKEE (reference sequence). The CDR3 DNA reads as TGTGCCAGCAGCTTGGCGGCGGTATCACCCCTCCACTTT. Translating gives CASSLAAVSPLHF. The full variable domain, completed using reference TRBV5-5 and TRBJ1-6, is DAGVTQSPTHLIKTRGQQVTLRCSPISGHKSVSWYQQVLGQGPQFIFQYYEKEERGRGNFPDRFSARQFPNYSSELNVNALLLGDSALYLCASSLAAVSPLHFGNGTRLTVT.

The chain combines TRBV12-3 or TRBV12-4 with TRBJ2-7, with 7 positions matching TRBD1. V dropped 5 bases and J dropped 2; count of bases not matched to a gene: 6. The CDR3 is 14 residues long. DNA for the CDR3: TGTGCCAGCAGTCCCCCGGGACAGCCCTACGAGCAGTACTTC. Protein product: CASSPPGQPYEQYF.

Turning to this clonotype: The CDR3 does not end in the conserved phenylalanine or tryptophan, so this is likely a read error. This CDR3 reads CASSLNGWDTEAFS. The DNA for the CDR3 is TGTGCCAGCAGTTTAAATGGGTGGGACACTGAAGCTTTCTCT. The rearrangement joins TRBV12-3 or TRBV12-4 to TRBJ1-1; D remains unclear. The V end was cut by 2 bases, the J end by 3 bases, with 10 bases between. CDR3 length: 14 residues.

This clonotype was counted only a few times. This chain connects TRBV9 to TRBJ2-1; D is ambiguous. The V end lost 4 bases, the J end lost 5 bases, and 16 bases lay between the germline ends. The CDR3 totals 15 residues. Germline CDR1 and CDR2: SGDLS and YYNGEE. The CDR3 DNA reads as TGTGCCAGCAGCCCCGTGGTAGCCAGAGACAATGAGCAGTTCTTC. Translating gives CASSPVVARDNEQFF.

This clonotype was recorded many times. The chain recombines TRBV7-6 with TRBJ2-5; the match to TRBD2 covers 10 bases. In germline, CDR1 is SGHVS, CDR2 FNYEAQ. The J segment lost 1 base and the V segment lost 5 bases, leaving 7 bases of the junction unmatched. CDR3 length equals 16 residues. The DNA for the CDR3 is TGTGCCAGCAGCCCTACTAGCGGGGTGGGCCAAGAGACCCAGTACTTC. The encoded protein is CASSPTSGVGQETQYF. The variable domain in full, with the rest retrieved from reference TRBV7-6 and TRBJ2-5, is GAGVSQSPRYKVTKRGQDVALRCDPISGHVSLYWYRQALGQGPEFLTYFNYEAQQDKSGLPNDRFSAERPEGSISTLTIQRTEQRDSAMYRCASSPTSGVGQETQYFGPGTRLLVL.

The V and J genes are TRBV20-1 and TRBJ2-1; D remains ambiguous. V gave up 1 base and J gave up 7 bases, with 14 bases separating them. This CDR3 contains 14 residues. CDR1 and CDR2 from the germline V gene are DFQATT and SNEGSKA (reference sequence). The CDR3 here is CSARAPPSMNEQFF. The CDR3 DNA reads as TGCAGTGCTAGAGCCCCACCTTCCATGAATGAGCAGTTCTTC.

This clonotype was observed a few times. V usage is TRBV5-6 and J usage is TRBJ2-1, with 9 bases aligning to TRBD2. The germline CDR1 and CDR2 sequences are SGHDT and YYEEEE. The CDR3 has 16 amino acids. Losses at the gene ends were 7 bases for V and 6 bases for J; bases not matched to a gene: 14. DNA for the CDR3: TGTGCCAGCTGGAAAATGGGCGGGGGGGCCTCCAATGAGCAGTTCTTC. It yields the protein CASWKMGGGASNEQFF.

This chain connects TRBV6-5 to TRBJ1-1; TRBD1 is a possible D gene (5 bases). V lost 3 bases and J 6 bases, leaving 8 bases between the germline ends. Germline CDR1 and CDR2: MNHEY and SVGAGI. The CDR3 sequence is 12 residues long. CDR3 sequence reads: CASSYLGAEAFF. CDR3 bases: TGTGCCAGCAGTTATTTGGGGGCTGAAGCTTTCTTT.

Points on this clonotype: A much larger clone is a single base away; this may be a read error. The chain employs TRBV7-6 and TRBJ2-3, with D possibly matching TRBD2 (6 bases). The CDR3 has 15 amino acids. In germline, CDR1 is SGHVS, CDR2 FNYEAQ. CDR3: CVSSSRDSPRDTQYF. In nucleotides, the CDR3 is TGTGTCAGCAGCTCCCGGGACTCCCCGAGGGATACGCAGTATTTT.

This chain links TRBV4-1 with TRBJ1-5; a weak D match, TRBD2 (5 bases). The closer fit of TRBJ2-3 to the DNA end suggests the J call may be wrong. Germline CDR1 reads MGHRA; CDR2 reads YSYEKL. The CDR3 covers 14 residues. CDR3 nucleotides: TGCGCCAGCAGCCAAGAACCTAGCAATCAGCCCCAGTATTTT. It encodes CASSQEPSNQPQYF.

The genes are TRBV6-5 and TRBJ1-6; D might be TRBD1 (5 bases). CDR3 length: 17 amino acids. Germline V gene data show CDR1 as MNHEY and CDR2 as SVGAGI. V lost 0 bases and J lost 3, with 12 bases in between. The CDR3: CASSYSGDLFYNSPLHF. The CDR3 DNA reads TGTGCCAGCAGTTACTCTGGGGACCTCTTCTATAATTCACCCCTCCACTTT.

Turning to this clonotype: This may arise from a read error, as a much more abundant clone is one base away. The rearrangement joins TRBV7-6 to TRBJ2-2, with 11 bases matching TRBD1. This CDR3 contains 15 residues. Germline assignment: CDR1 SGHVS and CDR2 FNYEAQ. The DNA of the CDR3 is TGTGTCAGCACTCGGACAGGGGGCCTAATCGGGGAGCTGTTTTTT. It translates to CVSTRTGGLIGELFF.

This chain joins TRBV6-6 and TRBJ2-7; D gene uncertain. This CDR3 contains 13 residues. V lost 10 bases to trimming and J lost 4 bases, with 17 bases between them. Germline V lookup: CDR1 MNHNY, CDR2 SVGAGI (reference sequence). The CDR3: CATSPIAKYEQYV. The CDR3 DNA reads TGTGCCACCTCTCCAATCGCCAAATACGAGCAGTACGTC.

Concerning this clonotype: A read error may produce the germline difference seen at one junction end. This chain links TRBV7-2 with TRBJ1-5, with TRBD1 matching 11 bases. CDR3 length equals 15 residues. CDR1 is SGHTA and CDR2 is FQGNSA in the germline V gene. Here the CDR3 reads CANSFWTGGDQPQHF. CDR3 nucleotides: TGTGCCAACAGCTTTTGGACAGGGGGCGATCAGCCCCAGCATTTT.

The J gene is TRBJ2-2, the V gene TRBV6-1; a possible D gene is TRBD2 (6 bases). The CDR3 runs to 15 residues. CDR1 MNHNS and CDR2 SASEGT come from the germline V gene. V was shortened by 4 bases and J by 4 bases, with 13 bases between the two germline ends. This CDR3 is CASSGPEGITGELFF. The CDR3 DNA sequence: TGTGCCAGCAGTGGCCCGGAGGGGATCACCGGGGAGCTGTTTTTT.

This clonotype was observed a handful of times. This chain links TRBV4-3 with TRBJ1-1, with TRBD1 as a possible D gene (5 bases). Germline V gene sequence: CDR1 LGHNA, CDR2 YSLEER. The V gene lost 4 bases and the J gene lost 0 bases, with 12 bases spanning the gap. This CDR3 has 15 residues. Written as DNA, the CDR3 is TGCGCCAGCAGCCGGGGGACGGCCGTGAACACTGAAGCTTTCTTT. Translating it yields CASSRGTAVNTEAFF.

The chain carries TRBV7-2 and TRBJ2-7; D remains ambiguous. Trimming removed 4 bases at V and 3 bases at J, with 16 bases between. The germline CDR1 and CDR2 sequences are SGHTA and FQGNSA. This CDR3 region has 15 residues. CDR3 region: CASSSPLERLYEQYF. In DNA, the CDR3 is TGTGCCAGCAGCTCCCCCCTTGAGAGACTCTACGAGCAGTACTTC.

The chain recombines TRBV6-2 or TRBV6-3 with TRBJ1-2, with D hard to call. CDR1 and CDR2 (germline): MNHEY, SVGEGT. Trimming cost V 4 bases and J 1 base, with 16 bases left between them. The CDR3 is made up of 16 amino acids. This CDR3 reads CASSFHPRQLNYGYTF. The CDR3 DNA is TGTGCCAGCAGTTTTCATCCTAGGCAGCTTAACTATGGCTACACCTTC.

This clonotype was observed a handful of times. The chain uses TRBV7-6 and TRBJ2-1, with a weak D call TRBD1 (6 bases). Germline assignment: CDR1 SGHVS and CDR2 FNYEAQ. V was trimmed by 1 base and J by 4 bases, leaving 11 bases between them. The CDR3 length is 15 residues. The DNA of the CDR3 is TGTGCCAGCAGCTTAGAAGCAGGGGAATACAATGAGCAGTTCTTC. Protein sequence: CASSLEAGEYNEQFF.

The CDR3: CASSLSGTGQGYTF. The CDR3 DNA reads TGTGCCAGCAGTTTAAGTGGGACGGGGCAAGGCTACACCTTC. The chain employs TRBV12-3 or TRBV12-4 and TRBJ1-2; weak D call: TRBD1 (5 bases). Trimming stripped 2 bases from V and 8 bases from J, with 15 bases between. This CDR3 has 14 residues.

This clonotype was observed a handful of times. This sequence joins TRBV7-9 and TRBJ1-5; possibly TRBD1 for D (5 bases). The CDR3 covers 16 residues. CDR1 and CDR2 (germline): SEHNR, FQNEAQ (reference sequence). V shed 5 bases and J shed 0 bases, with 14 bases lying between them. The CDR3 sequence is CASSPSQGDSNQPQHF. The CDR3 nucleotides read TGTGCCAGCAGCCCTTCCCAGGGAGATAGCAATCAGCCCCAGCATTTT.

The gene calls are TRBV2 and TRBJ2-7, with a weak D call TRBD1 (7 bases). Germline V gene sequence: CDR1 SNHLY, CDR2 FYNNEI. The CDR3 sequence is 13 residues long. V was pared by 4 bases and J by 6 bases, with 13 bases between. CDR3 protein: CASSVGGGLEQYV. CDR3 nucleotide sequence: TGTGCCAGCAGTGTTGGAGGGGGCCTCGAGCAGTACGTC.

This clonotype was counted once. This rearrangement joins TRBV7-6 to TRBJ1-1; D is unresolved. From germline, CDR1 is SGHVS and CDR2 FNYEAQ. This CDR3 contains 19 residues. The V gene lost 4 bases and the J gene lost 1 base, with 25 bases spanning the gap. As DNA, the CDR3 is TGTGCCAGCAGCTCTCCAAGTACTGGTTTTAATTTTGGGAACACTGAAGCTTTCTTT. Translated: CASSSPSTGFNFGNTEAFF.

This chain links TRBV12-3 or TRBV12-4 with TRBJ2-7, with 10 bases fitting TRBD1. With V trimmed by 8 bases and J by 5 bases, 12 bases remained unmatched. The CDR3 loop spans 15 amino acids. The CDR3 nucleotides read TGTGCCAGCCCCCACCGGGACAGGGGAATCCACGAGCAGTACTTC. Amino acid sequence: CASPHRDRGIHEQYF.